The present TCR beta chain was sequenced within a study of OX40 agonist ivuxolimab in advanced cancers. As for the study in general: Participants, around 80% male, averaged approximately 65 years of age, ranging from about 23 to 90.

This clone has a handful of counts. TCRdb keeps only in-frame clones here, not all; method: immunoSEQ multiplex PCR. This table has under 100,000 clones, 65% to 85% appearing once. The germline V gene encodes CDR1 SGHRS and CDR2 YFSETQ. The CDR3 runs 15 residues. Deletions cut 4 bases from V and 6 bases from J, with 16 bases between. Material: CD4+ or CD8+ T cells sorted from blood, obtained in a trial of the OX40 agonist ivuxolimab. The TCR comes from an adult with an advanced solid tumor such as melanoma, head and neck, liver or kidney cancer. This rearrangement joins TRBV5-1 to TRBJ2-2; D is possibly TRBD2 (6 bases). The CDR3 sequence: CASSPRLEQAGELFF. CDR3 DNA: TGCGCCAGCAGCCCTCGACTAGAACAGGCCGGGGAGCTGTTTTTT. Variable domain in full (rest from reference TRBV5-1 and TRBJ2-2): KAGVTQTPRYLIKTRGQQVTLSCSPISGHRSVSWYQQTPGQGLQFLFEYFSETQRNKGNFPGRFSGRQFSNSRSEMNVSTLELGDSALYLCASSPRLEQAGELFFGEGSRLTVL.